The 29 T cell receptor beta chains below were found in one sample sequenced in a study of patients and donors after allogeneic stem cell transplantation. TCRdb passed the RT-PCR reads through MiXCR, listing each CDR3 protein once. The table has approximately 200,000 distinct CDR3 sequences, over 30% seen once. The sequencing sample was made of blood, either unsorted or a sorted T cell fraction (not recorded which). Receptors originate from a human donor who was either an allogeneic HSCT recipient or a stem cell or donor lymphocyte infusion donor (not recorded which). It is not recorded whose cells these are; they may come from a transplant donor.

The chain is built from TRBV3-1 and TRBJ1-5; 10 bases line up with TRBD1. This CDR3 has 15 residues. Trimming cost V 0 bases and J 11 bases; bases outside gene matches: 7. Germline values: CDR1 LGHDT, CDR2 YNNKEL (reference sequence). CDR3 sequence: CASSQDPGQGRTQHF. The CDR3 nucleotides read TGTGCCAGCAGCCAAGATCCGGGACAGGGGAGGACCCAGCATTTT.

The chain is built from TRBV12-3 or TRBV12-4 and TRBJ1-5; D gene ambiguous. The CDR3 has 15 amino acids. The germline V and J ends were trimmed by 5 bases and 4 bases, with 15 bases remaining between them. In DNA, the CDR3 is TGTGCCAGCAGTCCGGGTCCTGACGAGAATCAGCCCCAGCATTTT. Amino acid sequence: CASSPGPDENQPQHF.

The CDR3 nucleotides are TGTGCCAGCAGCTTGGTCGGTATTGCTGAGACCCAGTACTTC. Protein: CASSLVGIAETQYF. The chain employs TRBV5-6 and TRBJ2-5; D remains unclear. The CDR3 spans 14 residues. Germline V gene lookup returns CDR1 SGHDT and CDR2 YYEEEE. Trimming removed 0 bases at V and 5 bases at J, with 11 bases between.

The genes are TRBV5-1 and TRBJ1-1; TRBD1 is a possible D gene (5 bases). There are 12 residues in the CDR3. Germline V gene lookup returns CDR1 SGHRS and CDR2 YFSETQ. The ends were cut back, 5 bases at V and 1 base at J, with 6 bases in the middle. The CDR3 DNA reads TGCGCCAGCAGTACAGGGAACACTGAAGCTTTCTTT. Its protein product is CASSTGNTEAFF.

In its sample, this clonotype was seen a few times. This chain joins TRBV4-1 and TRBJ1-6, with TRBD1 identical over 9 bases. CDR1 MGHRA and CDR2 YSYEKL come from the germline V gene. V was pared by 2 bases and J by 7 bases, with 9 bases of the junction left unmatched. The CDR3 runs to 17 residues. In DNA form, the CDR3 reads TGCGCCAGCAGCCAAACAACGGGACAGGGCCCAAATTCACCCCTCCACTTT. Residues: CASSQTTGQGPNSPLHF.

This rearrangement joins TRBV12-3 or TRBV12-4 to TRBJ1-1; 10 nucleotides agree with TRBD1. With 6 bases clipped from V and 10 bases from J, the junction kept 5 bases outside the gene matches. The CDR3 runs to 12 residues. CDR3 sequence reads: CASRRRTGGAFF. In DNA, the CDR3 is TGTGCCAGCAGGAGGCGGACAGGGGGAGCTTTCTTT.

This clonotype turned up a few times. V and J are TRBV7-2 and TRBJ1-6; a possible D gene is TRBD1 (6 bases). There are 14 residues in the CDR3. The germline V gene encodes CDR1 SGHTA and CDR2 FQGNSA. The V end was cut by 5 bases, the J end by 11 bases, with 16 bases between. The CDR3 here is CASSPSRGGTPLHF. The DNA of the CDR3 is TGTGCCAGCAGCCCATCTCGCGGGGGCACACCCCTCCACTTT.

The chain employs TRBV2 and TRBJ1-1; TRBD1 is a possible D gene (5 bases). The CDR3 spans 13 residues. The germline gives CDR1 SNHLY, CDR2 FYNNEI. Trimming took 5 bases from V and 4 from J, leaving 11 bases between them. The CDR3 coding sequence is TGTGCCAGCAGTTCGCCCGGGGCCACTGAAGCTTTCTTT. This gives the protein CASSSPGATEAFF.

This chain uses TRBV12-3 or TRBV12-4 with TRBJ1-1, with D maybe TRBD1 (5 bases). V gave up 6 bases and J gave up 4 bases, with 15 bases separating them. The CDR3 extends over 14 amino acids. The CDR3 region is CASSREGETTEAFF. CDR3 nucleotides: TGTGCCAGCAGCAGAGAAGGGGAGACCACTGAAGCTTTCTTT.

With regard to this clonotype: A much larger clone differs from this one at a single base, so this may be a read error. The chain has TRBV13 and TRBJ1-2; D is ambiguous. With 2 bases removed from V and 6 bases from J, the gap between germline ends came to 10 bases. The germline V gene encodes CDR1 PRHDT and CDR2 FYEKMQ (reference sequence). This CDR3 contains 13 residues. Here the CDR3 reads CASSLRRQDGYTF. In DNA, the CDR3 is TGTGCCAGCAGCTTAAGAAGGCAAGATGGCTACACCTTC.

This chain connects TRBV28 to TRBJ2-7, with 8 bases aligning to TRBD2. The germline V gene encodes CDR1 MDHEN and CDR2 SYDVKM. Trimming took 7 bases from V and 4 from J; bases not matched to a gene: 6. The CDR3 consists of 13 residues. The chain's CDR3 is CASTAGGAYEQYF. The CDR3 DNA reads TGTGCCAGCACCGCCGGGGGGGCGTACGAGCAGTACTTC.

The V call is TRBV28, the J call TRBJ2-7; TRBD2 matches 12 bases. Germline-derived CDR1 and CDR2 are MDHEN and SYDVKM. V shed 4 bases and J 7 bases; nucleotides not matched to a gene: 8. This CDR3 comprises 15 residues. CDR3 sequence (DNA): TGTGCCAGCAGTTCTCTAGCGGGGGGGCGGAGGGAGCAGTACTTC. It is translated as CASSSLAGGRREQYF.

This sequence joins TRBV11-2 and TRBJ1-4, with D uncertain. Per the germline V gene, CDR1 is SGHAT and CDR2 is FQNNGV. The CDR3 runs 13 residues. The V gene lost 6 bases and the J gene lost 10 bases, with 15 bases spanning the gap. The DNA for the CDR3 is TGTGCCAGCAGTCCTATTTTGAACGGAAAACTGTTTTTT. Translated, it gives CASSPILNGKLFF.

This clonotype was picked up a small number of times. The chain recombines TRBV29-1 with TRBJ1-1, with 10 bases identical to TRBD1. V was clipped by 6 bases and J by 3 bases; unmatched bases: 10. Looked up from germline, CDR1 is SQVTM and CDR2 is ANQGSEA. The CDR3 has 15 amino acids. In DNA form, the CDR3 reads TGCAGCGTACAAGCTACGACAGGGGGCGACACTGAAGCTTTCTTT. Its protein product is CSVQATTGGDTEAFF.

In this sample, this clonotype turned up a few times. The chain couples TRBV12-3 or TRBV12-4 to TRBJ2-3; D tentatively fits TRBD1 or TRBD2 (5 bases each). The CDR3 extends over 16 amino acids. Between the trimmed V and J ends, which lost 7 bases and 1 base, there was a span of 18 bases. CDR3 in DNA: TGTGCCAGCAACAACGGAGGTGGGGGTCGCACAGATACGCAGTATTTT. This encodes CASNNGGGGRTDTQYF.

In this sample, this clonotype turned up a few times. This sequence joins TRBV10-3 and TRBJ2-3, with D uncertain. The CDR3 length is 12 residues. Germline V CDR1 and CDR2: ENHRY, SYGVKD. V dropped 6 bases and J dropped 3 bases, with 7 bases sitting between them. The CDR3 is CAIRDQTDTQYF. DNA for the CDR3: TGTGCCATCAGGGACCAGACAGATACGCAGTATTTT.

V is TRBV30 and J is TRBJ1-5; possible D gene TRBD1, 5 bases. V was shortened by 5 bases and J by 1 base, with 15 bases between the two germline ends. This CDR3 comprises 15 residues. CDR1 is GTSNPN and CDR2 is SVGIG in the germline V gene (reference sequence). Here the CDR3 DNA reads TGTGCCTGGGGGACCCCCGATCCAAGCAATCAGCCCCAGCATTTT. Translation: CAWGTPDPSNQPQHF.

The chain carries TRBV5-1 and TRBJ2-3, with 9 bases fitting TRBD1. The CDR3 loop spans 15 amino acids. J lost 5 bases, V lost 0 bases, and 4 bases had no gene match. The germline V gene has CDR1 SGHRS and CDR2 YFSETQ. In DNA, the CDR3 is TGCGCCAGCAGCTTGGGGGCGGACAGGGGAGATACGCAGTATTTT. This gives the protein CASSLGADRGDTQYF. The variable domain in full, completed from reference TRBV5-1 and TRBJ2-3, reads KAGVTQTPRYLIKTRGQQVTLSCSPISGHRSVSWYQQTPGQGLQFLFEYFSETQRNKGNFPGRFSGRQFSNSRSEMNVSTLELGDSALYLCASSLGADRGDTQYFGPGTRLTVL.

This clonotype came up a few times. The CDR3 protein is CASSHSGQGSEAFF. CDR3 sequence (DNA): TGTGCCAGCAGTCATTCCGGACAGGGCTCTGAAGCTTTCTTT. The V call is TRBV6-6, the J call TRBJ1-1; 8 bases fit TRBD1. The V gene's germline CDR1 is MNHNY and CDR2 SVGAGI (reference sequence). Trimming removed 5 bases from V and 6 bases from J; junction bases left unmatched: 8. This CDR3 has 14 amino acids.

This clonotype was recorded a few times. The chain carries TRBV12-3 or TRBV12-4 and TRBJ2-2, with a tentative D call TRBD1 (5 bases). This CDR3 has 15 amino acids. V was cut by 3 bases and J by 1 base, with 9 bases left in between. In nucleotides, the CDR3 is TGTGCCAGCAGTTTTAGGCAGGGGAACACCGGGGAGCTGTTTTTT. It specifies CASSFRQGNTGELFF.

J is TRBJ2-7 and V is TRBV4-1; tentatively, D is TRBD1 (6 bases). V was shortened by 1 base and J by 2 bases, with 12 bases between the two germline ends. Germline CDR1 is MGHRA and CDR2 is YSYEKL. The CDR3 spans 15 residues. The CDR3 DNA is TGCGCCAGCAGCCAAGGGGAACAGGGAGCCTACGAGCAGTACTTC. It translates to CASSQGEQGAYEQYF.

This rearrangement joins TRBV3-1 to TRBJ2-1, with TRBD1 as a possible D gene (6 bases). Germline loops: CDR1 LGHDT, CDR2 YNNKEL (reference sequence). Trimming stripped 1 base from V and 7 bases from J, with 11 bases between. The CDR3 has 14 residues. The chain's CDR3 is CASSQAAGANEQFF. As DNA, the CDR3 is TGTGCCAGCAGCCAAGCTGCAGGGGCGAATGAGCAGTTCTTC.

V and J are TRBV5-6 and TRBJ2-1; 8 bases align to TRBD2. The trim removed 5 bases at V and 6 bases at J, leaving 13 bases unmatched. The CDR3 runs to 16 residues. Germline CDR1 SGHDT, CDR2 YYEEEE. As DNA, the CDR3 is TGTGCCAGCAGTCCGGGACTAGAAATTATTGGCAATGAGCAGTTCTTC. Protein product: CASSPGLEIIGNEQFF. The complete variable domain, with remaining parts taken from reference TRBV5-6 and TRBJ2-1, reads DAGVTQSPTHLIKTRGQQVTLRCSPKSGHDTVSWYQQALGQGPQFIFQYYEEEERQRGNFPDRFSGHQFPNYSSELNVNALLLGDSALYLCASSPGLEIIGNEQFFGPGTRLTVL.

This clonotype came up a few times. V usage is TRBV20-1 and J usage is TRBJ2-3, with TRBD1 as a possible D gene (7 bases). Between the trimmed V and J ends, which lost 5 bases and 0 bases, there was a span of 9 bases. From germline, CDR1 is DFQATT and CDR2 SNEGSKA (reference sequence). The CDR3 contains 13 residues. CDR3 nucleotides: TGCAGTGCTCCAGGGGGGAGCACAGATACGCAGTATTTT. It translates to CSAPGGSTDTQYF.

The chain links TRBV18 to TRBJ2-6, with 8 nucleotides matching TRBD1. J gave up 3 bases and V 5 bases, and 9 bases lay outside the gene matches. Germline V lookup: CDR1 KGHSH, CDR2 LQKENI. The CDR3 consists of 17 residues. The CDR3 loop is CASSSPTGANGANVLTF. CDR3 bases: TGTGCCAGCTCATCCCCGACAGGGGCTAATGGGGCCAACGTCCTGACTTTC.

The CDR3 nucleotides read TGTGCCAGCAGCTCCGCTCCTAACTATGGCTACACCTTC. The encoded protein is CASSSAPNYGYTF. V and J are TRBV7-2 and TRBJ1-2; no definite D call. Germline CDR1 reads SGHTA; CDR2 reads FQGNSA. V lost 4 bases, J lost 0 bases, and 6 bases lay in between. The CDR3 is 13 residues long.

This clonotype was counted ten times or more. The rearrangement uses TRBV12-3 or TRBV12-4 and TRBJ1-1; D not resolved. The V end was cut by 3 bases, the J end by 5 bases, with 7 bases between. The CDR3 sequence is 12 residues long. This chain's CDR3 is CASSLVGTEAFF. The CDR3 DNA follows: TGTGCCAGCAGTTTGGTAGGGACTGAAGCTTTCTTT.

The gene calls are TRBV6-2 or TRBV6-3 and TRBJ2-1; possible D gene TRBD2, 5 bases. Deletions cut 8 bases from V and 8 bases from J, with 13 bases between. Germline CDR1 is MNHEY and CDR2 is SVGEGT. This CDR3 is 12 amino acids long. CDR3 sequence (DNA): TGTGCCAGCGCCCTAGAGGGCTATGAGCAGTTCTTC. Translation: CASALEGYEQFF.

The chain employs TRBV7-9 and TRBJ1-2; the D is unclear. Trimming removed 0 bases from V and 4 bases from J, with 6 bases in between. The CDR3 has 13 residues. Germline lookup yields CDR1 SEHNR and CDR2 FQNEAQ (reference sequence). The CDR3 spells CASSLALTYGYTF. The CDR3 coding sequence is TGTGCCAGCAGCTTAGCGCTCACCTATGGCTACACCTTC.